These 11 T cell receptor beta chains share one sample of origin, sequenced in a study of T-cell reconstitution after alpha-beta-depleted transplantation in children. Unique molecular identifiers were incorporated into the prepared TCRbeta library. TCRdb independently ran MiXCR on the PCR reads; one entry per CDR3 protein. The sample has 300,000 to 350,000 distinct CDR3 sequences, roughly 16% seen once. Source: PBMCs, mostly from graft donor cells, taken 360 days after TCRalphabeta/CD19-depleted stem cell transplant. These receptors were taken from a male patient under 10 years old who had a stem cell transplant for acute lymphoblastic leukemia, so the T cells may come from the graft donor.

The CDR3 region has the DNA TGTGCCAGCAGCGGGGACTCTGGAAACACCATATATTTT. Translated, it gives CASSGDSGNTIYF. The genes are TRBV7-3 and TRBJ1-3; D gene uncertain. This CDR3 region has 13 residues. The V end lost 5 bases, the J end lost 0 bases, and 5 bases lay between the germline ends. CDR1 SGHTA and CDR2 FQGTGA come from the germline V gene.

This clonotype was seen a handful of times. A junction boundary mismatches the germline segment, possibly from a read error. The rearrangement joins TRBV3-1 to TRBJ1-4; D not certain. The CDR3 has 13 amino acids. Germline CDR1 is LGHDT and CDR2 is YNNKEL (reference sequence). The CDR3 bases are TGTGCCAGCAGGCAAGCCCTAGATGAAAAACTGTTTTTT. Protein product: CASRQALDEKLFF.

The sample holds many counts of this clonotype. Here the CDR3 DNA reads TGTGCCACCAGCAGTGGAAGCACTGAAGCTTTCTTT. This codes for CATSSGSTEAFF. The chain has TRBV15 and TRBJ1-1; D not resolved. Germline values: CDR1 LNHNV, CDR2 YYDKDF (reference sequence). The CDR3 consists of 12 residues. The V end was cut by 3 bases, the J end by 4 bases, with 6 bases between.

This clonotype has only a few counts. The CDR3 sequence is CASRRHLRYTDTQYF. CDR3 DNA sequence: TGCGCCAGCAGACGCCACTTAAGGTACACAGATACGCAGTATTTT. The rearrangement joins TRBV4-1 to TRBJ2-3; D is uncertain. Germline-derived CDR1 and CDR2 are MGHRA and YSYEKL. V lost 6 bases and J lost 2, with 15 bases in between. The length of the CDR3 is 15 residues.

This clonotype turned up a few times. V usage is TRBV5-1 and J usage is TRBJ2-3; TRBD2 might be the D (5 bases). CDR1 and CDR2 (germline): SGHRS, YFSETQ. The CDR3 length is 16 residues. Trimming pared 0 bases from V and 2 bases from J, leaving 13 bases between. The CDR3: CASSLGVARHTDTQYF. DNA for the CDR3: TGCGCCAGCAGCTTGGGAGTAGCGAGGCACACAGATACGCAGTATTTT.

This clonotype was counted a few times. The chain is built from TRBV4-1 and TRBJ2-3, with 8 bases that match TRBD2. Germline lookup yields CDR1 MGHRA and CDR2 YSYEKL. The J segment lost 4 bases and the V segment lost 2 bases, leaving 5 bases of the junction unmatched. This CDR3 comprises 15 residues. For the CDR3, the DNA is TGCGCCAGCAGCCAAATCGGGAGGGCCGCAGATACGCAGTATTTT. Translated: CASSQIGRAADTQYF.

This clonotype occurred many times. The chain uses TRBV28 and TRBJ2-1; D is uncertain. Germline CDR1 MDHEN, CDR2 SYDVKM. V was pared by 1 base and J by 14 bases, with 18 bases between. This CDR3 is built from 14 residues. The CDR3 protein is CASSLSPLALRKFF. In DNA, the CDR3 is TGTGCCAGCAGTTTATCTCCTTTGGCACTGAGGAAGTTCTTC.

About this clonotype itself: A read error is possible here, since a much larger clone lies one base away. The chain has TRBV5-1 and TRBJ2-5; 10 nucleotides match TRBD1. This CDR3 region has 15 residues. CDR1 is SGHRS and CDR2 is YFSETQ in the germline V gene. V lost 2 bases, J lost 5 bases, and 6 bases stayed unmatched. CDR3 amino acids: CASSFTGQGEETQYF. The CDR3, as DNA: TGCGCCAGCAGCTTTACTGGACAGGGGGAGGAGACCCAGTACTTC.

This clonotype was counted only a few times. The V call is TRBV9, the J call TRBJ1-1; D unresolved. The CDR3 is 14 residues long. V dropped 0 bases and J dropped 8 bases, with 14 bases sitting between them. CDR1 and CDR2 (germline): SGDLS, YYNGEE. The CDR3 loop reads CASSVGVRVSEAFF. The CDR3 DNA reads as TGTGCCAGCAGCGTAGGCGTTAGGGTAAGCGAAGCTTTCTTT.

The CDR3 region has the DNA TGTGCCATCAGTGAGTCAGTAGGATCTAATGAAAAACTGTTTTTT. This codes for CAISESVGSNEKLFF. This sequence joins TRBV10-3 and TRBJ1-4; no clear D gene. CDR3 length: 15 amino acids. V dropped 0 bases and J dropped 3 bases, with 8 bases sitting between them. Germline V gene sequence: CDR1 ENHRY, CDR2 SYGVKD.

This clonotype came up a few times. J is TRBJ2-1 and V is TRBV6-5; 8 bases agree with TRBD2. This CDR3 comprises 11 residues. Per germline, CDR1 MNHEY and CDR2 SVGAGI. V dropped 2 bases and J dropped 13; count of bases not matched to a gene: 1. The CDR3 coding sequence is TGTGCCAGCAGTTACGGGACTAGTCAGTTCTTC. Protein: CASSYGTSQFF.